These T cell receptor beta chains were read from a single sample in a study of blood T cell repertoires in COVID-19. This table comes from immunoSEQ multiplex PCR, and its TCRdb copy is limited to in-frame clones, with some not included. The repertoire holds roughly 90,000 clones, with roughly 80% as singletons. Sequenced material: peripheral blood. These TCRs come from a woman in her 70s with acute or convalescent COVID-19. CDR3s include the opening cysteine and the closing phenylalanine or tryptophan. D genes are given only for firm matches. Only some rows state a clone size, as once, few, many or a class for expanded clones.

j_call: TRBJ1-5; d_call: .; cdr3_length: 16; clone_size: .; v_call: TRBV4-1; cdr3_aa: CASSPTRDSSNQPQHF; cdr3_nt: TGCGCCAGCAGCCCCACCCGAGACAGTTCTAATCAGCCCCAGCATTTT
j_call: TRBJ2-7; d_call: .; cdr3_length: 14; clone_size: .; v_call: TRBV6-6; cdr3_aa: CASSYSGELYEQYF; cdr3_nt: TGTGCCAGCAGTTATTCGGGGGAACTTTACGAGCAGTACTTC
j_call: TRBJ1-2; d_call: TRBD1; cdr3_length: 13; clone_size: .; v_call: TRBV2; cdr3_aa: CASSVDRADGYTF; cdr3_nt: TGTGCCAGCAGTGTGGACAGGGCGGATGGCTACACCTTC
j_call: TRBJ1-6; d_call: .; cdr3_length: 17; clone_size: .; v_call: TRBV11-2; cdr3_aa: CASSTLGQSSYNSPLHF; cdr3_nt: TGTGCCAGCAGCACTCTAGGACAGAGCTCCTATAATTCACCCCTCCACTTT
j_call: TRBJ1-2; d_call: TRBD1; cdr3_length: 14; clone_size: .; v_call: TRBV5-1; cdr3_aa: CASSLSGGDYGYTF; cdr3_nt: TGCGCCAGCAGCTTGTCAGGGGGTGACTATGGCTACACCTTC
j_call: TRBJ1-2; d_call: .; cdr3_length: 11; clone_size: few; v_call: TRBV25-1; cdr3_aa: CASSGLQGYTF; cdr3_nt: TGTGCCAGCTCGGGACTCCAAGGCTACACCTTC
j_call: TRBJ1-6; d_call: .; cdr3_length: 13; clone_size: many; v_call: TRBV3-1/TRBV3-2; cdr3_aa: CASSPRYNSPLHF; cdr3_nt: TGTGCCAGCAGCCCCCGCTATAATTCACCCCTCCACTTT
j_call: TRBJ2-3; d_call: .; cdr3_length: 13; clone_size: .; v_call: TRBV19; cdr3_aa: CATGRGARDTQYF; cdr3_nt: TGTGCCACAGGTCGGGGGGCCAGGGATACGCAGTATTTT
j_call: TRBJ2-7; d_call: .; cdr3_length: 13; clone_size: .; v_call: TRBV5-1; cdr3_aa: CASSPGLAYEQYF; cdr3_nt: TGCGCCAGCAGCCCTGGACTCGCCTACGAGCAGTACTTC
j_call: TRBJ2-7; d_call: .; cdr3_length: 13; clone_size: once; v_call: TRBV19; cdr3_aa: CASTGDKTYEQYF; cdr3_nt: TGTGCCAGTACCGGGGACAAAACCTACGAGCAGTACTTC
j_call: TRBJ2-5; d_call: TRBD2; cdr3_length: 13; clone_size: .; v_call: TRBV2; cdr3_aa: CASQREAQETQYF; cdr3_nt: TGTGCCAGCCAGCGGGAGGCGCAAGAGACCCAGTACTTC
j_call: TRBJ2-5; d_call: .; cdr3_length: 15; clone_size: .; v_call: TRBV5-5; cdr3_aa: CASSFDRTFGETQYF; cdr3_nt: TGTGCCAGCAGCTTCGACAGGACCTTCGGGGAGACCCAGTACTTC
j_call: TRBJ1-2; d_call: .; cdr3_length: 15; clone_size: .; v_call: TRBV6-5; cdr3_aa: CASTRGQAKDYGYTF; cdr3_nt: TGTGCCAGCACGCGGGGTCAGGCTAAGGACTATGGCTACACCTTC
j_call: TRBJ1-2; d_call: TRBD1; cdr3_length: 14; clone_size: .; v_call: TRBV28; cdr3_aa: CASRLGQGIYGYTF; cdr3_nt: TGTGCCAGCAGATTGGGACAGGGGATCTATGGCTACACCTTC
j_call: TRBJ2-2; d_call: TRBD2; cdr3_length: 16; clone_size: few; v_call: TRBV5-1; cdr3_aa: CASSQRGGAYTGELFF; cdr3_nt: TGCGCCAGCAGCCAGCGCGGGGGGGCCTACACCGGGGAGCTGTTTTTT
j_call: TRBJ2-1; d_call: TRBD2; cdr3_length: 16; clone_size: once; v_call: TRBV3-1/TRBV3-2; cdr3_aa: CASSPGTSRFLGEQFF; cdr3_nt: TGTGCCAGCAGCCCGGGGACTAGCCGGTTCCTTGGGGAGCAGTTCTTC
j_call: TRBJ2-7; d_call: TRBD2; cdr3_length: 16; clone_size: .; v_call: TRBV3-1/TRBV3-2; cdr3_aa: CASSQDRASGDYEQYF; cdr3_nt: TGTGCCAGCAGCCAAGATCGGGCTAGCGGGGATTACGAGCAGTACTTC
j_call: TRBJ1-2; d_call: TRBD1; cdr3_length: 13; clone_size: .; v_call: TRBV3-1/TRBV3-2; cdr3_aa: CASSHPGGDGYTF; cdr3_nt: TGTGCCAGCAGCCATCCAGGGGGCGATGGCTACACCTTC
j_call: TRBJ2-5; d_call: .; cdr3_length: 13; clone_size: few; v_call: TRBV19; cdr3_aa: CASSIHRKETQYF; cdr3_nt: TGTGCCAGTAGTATTCACAGAAAAGAGACCCAGTACTTC
j_call: TRBJ1-6; d_call: .; cdr3_length: 15; clone_size: .; v_call: TRBV28; cdr3_aa: CASSRLDSRASPLHF; cdr3_nt: TGTGCCAGCAGTAGGTTGGACAGCAGGGCGTCACCCCTCCACTTT
j_call: TRBJ2-2; d_call: TRBD2; cdr3_length: 17; clone_size: .; v_call: TRBV18; cdr3_aa: CASSPLVAGLNTGELFF; cdr3_nt: TGTGCCAGCTCACCACTGGTAGCGGGCCTAAACACCGGGGAGCTGTTTTTT
j_call: TRBJ2-7; d_call: .; cdr3_length: 12; clone_size: .; v_call: TRBV28; cdr3_aa: CASRPRSYEQYF; cdr3_nt: TGTGCCAGCAGACCCAGGTCCTACGAGCAGTACTTC
j_call: TRBJ1-6; d_call: TRBD1; cdr3_length: 14; clone_size: .; v_call: TRBV19; cdr3_aa: CASGGQGHNSPLHF; cdr3_nt: TGTGCCAGTGGAGGACAGGGCCATAATTCACCCCTCCACTTT
j_call: TRBJ1-2; d_call: .; cdr3_length: 15; clone_size: .; v_call: TRBV5-6; cdr3_aa: CASSLDPGGTYGYTF; cdr3_nt: TGTGCCAGCAGCTTGGACCCGGGGGGAACCTATGGCTACACCTTC
j_call: TRBJ2-1; d_call: TRBD2; cdr3_length: 14; clone_size: .; v_call: TRBV19; cdr3_aa: CASSAGGAGNEQFF; cdr3_nt: TGTGCCAGTAGTGCCGGGGGGGCGGGGAATGAGCAGTTCTTC
j_call: TRBJ2-5; d_call: .; cdr3_length: 15; clone_size: .; v_call: TRBV7-3; cdr3_aa: CASSLRSGFGETQYF; cdr3_nt: TGTGCCAGCAGCTTACGATCCGGATTCGGGGAGACCCAGTACTTC
j_call: TRBJ1-2; d_call: .; cdr3_length: 12; clone_size: .; v_call: TRBV30; cdr3_aa: CAWSPGAVGYTF; cdr3_nt: TGTGCCTGGAGTCCAGGGGCGGTTGGCTACACCTTC
j_call: TRBJ1-2; d_call: .; cdr3_length: 14; clone_size: few; v_call: TRBV2; cdr3_aa: CASSDFGGNYGYTF; cdr3_nt: TGTGCCAGCAGTGATTTTGGGGGGAACTATGGCTACACCTTC
j_call: TRBJ2-3; d_call: TRBD2; cdr3_length: 14; clone_size: .; v_call: TRBV28; cdr3_aa: CATRGGGAPNTQYF; cdr3_nt: TGTGCCACTAGGGGCGGGGGAGCCCCGAACACGCAGTATTTT
j_call: TRBJ2-6; d_call: .; cdr3_length: 15; clone_size: once; v_call: TRBV28; cdr3_aa: CASSLPLPGANVLTF; cdr3_nt: TGTGCCAGCAGCCTCCCACTCCCAGGGGCCAACGTCCTGACTTTC
j_call: TRBJ1-2; d_call: TRBD1; cdr3_length: 14; clone_size: .; v_call: TRBV28; cdr3_aa: CASTAGGAGYGYTF; cdr3_nt: TGTGCCAGCACAGCAGGGGGCGCGGGCTATGGCTACACCTTC
j_call: TRBJ2-7; d_call: .; cdr3_length: 12; clone_size: .; v_call: TRBV6-5; cdr3_aa: CASSLKSYEQYF; cdr3_nt: TGTGCCAGCAGTCTGAAGAGCTACGAGCAGTACTTC
j_call: TRBJ1-4; d_call: .; cdr3_length: 14; clone_size: .; v_call: TRBV6-5; cdr3_aa: CASNNRAANEKLFF; cdr3_nt: TGTGCCAGCAACAACAGGGCGGCAAATGAAAAACTGTTTTTT
j_call: TRBJ1-2; d_call: .; cdr3_length: 13; clone_size: once; v_call: TRBV6-1; cdr3_aa: CASSLRDHYGYTF; cdr3_nt: TGTGCCAGCAGCCTCAGGGATCACTATGGCTACACCTTC
j_call: TRBJ2-7; d_call: TRBD2; cdr3_length: 15; clone_size: once; v_call: TRBV6-5; cdr3_aa: CASRNSRGGSAEQYF; cdr3_nt: TGTGCCAGCAGGAACTCTCGGGGGGGTTCGGCCGAGCAGTACTTC
j_call: TRBJ2-7; d_call: TRBD2; cdr3_length: 15; clone_size: .; v_call: TRBV5-4; cdr3_aa: CASSLGAGVAYEQYF; cdr3_nt: TGTGCCAGCAGCTTGGGTGCGGGAGTTGCCTACGAGCAGTACTTC
j_call: TRBJ1-1; d_call: .; cdr3_length: 12; clone_size: few; v_call: TRBV6-5; cdr3_aa: CASSSRDTEAFF; cdr3_nt: TGTGCCAGCAGTTCCAGGGACACTGAAGCTTTCTTT
j_call: TRBJ2-1; d_call: TRBD1; cdr3_length: 13; clone_size: .; v_call: TRBV5-4; cdr3_aa: CASSLAGGMEQFF; cdr3_nt: TGTGCCAGCAGCTTGGCAGGGGGTATGGAGCAGTTCTTC
j_call: TRBJ2-1; d_call: .; cdr3_length: 16; clone_size: .; v_call: TRBV4-2; cdr3_aa: CASSQSSPGTPNEQFF; cdr3_nt: TGTGCCAGCAGCCAATCCTCCCCCGGGACTCCCAATGAGCAGTTCTTC
j_call: TRBJ1-3; d_call: .; cdr3_length: 14; clone_size: .; v_call: TRBV19; cdr3_aa: CASSPDSLLDTIYF; cdr3_nt: TGTGCCAGTAGTCCGGACAGTCTTCTCGACACCATATATTTT
j_call: TRBJ2-7; d_call: .; cdr3_length: 14; clone_size: few; v_call: TRBV3-1/TRBV3-2; cdr3_aa: CASSYPGVTYEQYF; cdr3_nt: TGTGCCAGCAGCTACCCGGGGGTGACCTACGAGCAGTACTTC
j_call: TRBJ2-5; d_call: TRBD1; cdr3_length: 17; clone_size: .; v_call: TRBV5-1; cdr3_aa: CASSLVPGGQGYGTQYF; cdr3_nt: TGCGCCAGCAGCTTGGTCCCGGGGGGACAGGGATATGGGACCCAGTACTTC
j_call: TRBJ1-2; d_call: TRBD1; cdr3_length: 12; clone_size: .; v_call: TRBV30; cdr3_aa: CAWEQGAFGYTF; cdr3_nt: TGTGCCTGGGAACAGGGGGCGTTTGGCTACACCTTC
j_call: TRBJ1-4; d_call: .; cdr3_length: 17; clone_size: .; v_call: TRBV4-2; cdr3_aa: CASSQGLRAATNEKLFF; cdr3_nt: TGTGCCAGCAGCCAAGGGTTGAGGGCTGCAACTAATGAAAAACTGTTTTTT
j_call: TRBJ2-3; d_call: TRBD2; cdr3_length: 14; clone_size: once; v_call: TRBV18; cdr3_aa: CASSPLAGKDTQYF; cdr3_nt: TGTGCCAGCTCACCACTAGCGGGCAAAGATACGCAGTATTTT
j_call: TRBJ2-1; d_call: TRBD2; cdr3_length: 17; clone_size: .; v_call: TRBV19; cdr3_aa: CASSTRQIAGRYNEQFF; cdr3_nt: TGTGCCAGTAGTACCCGCCAGATAGCGGGACGATACAATGAGCAGTTCTTC
j_call: TRBJ2-1; d_call: .; cdr3_length: 15; clone_size: .; v_call: TRBV19; cdr3_aa: CASSTPGHLTYEQFF; cdr3_nt: TGTGCCAGTAGTACCCCGGGACACCTTACCTATGAGCAGTTCTTC
j_call: TRBJ2-3; d_call: .; cdr3_length: 13; clone_size: once; v_call: TRBV6-6; cdr3_aa: CASRPGTADTQYF; cdr3_nt: TGTGCCAGCAGGCCTGGAACAGCAGATACGCAGTATTTT
j_call: TRBJ2-5; d_call: .; cdr3_length: 16; clone_size: .; v_call: TRBV6-2/TRBV6-3; cdr3_aa: CASSYSRRGSWETQYF; cdr3_nt: TGTGCCAGCAGTTACTCGAGGCGGGGTAGCTGGGAGACCCAGTACTTC
j_call: TRBJ2-5; d_call: .; cdr3_length: 14; clone_size: .; v_call: TRBV28; cdr3_aa: CASGVSGPGETQYF; cdr3_nt: TGTGCCAGCGGCGTAAGTGGTCCGGGAGAGACCCAGTACTTC
j_call: TRBJ2-6; d_call: .; cdr3_length: 14; clone_size: .; v_call: TRBV19; cdr3_aa: CASSGRAGANVLTF; cdr3_nt: TGTGCCAGTAGTGGTCGCGCTGGGGCCAACGTCCTGACTTTC
j_call: TRBJ1-2; d_call: .; cdr3_length: 13; clone_size: .; v_call: TRBV5-4; cdr3_aa: CASSLRTDRGYTF; cdr3_nt: TGTGCCAGCAGCTTGAGGACAGACCGGGGCTACACCTTC
j_call: TRBJ1-5; d_call: .; cdr3_length: 13; clone_size: .; v_call: TRBV6-1; cdr3_aa: CASSDPTYQPQHF; cdr3_nt: TGTGCCAGCAGTGACCCTACTTATCAGCCCCAGCATTTT
j_call: TRBJ1-5; d_call: TRBD1; cdr3_length: 15; clone_size: .; v_call: TRBV6-2/TRBV6-3; cdr3_aa: CASSFPQGLGQPQHF; cdr3_nt: TGTGCCAGCAGTTTTCCACAGGGGTTGGGGCAGCCCCAGCATTTT
j_call: TRBJ2-5; d_call: .; cdr3_length: 15; clone_size: .; v_call: TRBV7-8; cdr3_aa: CASSPPTVRVETQYF; cdr3_nt: TGTGCCAGCAGCCCCCCGACTGTCCGTGTAGAGACCCAGTACTTC
j_call: TRBJ1-3; d_call: .; cdr3_length: 15; clone_size: .; v_call: TRBV28; cdr3_aa: CASSAQGMAGNTIYF; cdr3_nt: TGTGCCAGCAGTGCTCAGGGTATGGCCGGAAACACCATATATTTT
j_call: TRBJ1-4; d_call: .; cdr3_length: 16; clone_size: .; v_call: TRBV18; cdr3_aa: CASSPSQGLTNEKLFF; cdr3_nt: TGTGCCAGCTCACCATCCCAGGGGCTGACTAATGAAAAACTGTTTTTT
j_call: TRBJ2-1; d_call: .; cdr3_length: 11; clone_size: .; v_call: TRBV20-1; cdr3_aa: CSARWGQRQFF; cdr3_nt: TGCAGTGCCAGGTGGGGACAACGGCAGTTCTTC
j_call: TRBJ1-2; d_call: .; cdr3_length: 13; clone_size: .; v_call: TRBV19; cdr3_aa: CASSRITVGDYTF; cdr3_nt: TGTGCCAGTAGTAGGATCACAGTAGGTGACTACACCTTC
j_call: TRBJ1-2; d_call: TRBD1; cdr3_length: 14; clone_size: .; v_call: TRBV6-6; cdr3_aa: CASSLDRALDGYTF; cdr3_nt: TGTGCCAGCAGTTTAGACAGGGCTTTGGATGGCTACACCTTC